The rows below give T cell receptor beta chains drawn from one sample of a study of T cells in Graves' hyperthyroidism and ophthalmopathy. One entry per CDR3 protein, called by TCRdb with MiXCR from the multiplex PCR reads. In the table there are 300,000 to 400,000 distinct CDR3 sequences, less than 15% of which are singletons. The material sequenced was blood. The receptors were gathered from a woman between 18 and 29 years old with Graves' hyperthyroidism. The CDR3 runs from the conserved cysteine through the conserved F or W. Size values are once, few and many counts, or a class for expanded clones, and some rows have none.

clone_size v_call cdr3_aa
- TRBV7-9 CASSYTENYGYTF
- TRBV6-5 CASSYSSQAAGTGELFF
many TRBV6-5 CASSYSSAGGNSPLHF
- TRBV6-1 CASSDLARHIQYF
many TRBV11-2 CASSRMGGGYNEQFF
few TRBV19 CASSIGLSGYTF
few TRBV27 CASSTNPGSGANVLTF
many TRBV6-1 CASSFNRTRTAPLHF
many TRBV5-1 CASSSSSGPTGELFF
- TRBV29-1 CSAERETGAVYGYTF
- TRBV4-2 CASSQETGVETDTQYF
- TRBV20-1 CSAETYRGGYRYSNQPQHF
many TRBV18 CASSPKRVVGANTEAFF
few TRBV4-1 CASRGLAINEQFF
- TRBV20-1 CSARDGRGTEAFF
once TRBV7-6 CASSPRGSGGAEDTQYF
many TRBV6-1 CASSSILAGETQYF
many TRBV11-2 CASSLGSSGNQPQHF
many TRBV6-1 CASSEVGRGKMQFF
few TRBV6-1 CASSEQGARELFF
- TRBV6-5 CASSYSFRNANEKLFF
many TRBV15 CATSRDPTGYEAFF
many TRBV28 CASRWDALSGNTIYF
many TRBV28 CASRTAYSNQPQHF
many TRBV3-1 CASSQVSGSSTDTQYF
many TRBV7-9 CASNFIGQKNTEAFF
many TRBV12-3/TRBV12-4 CASSSTGGHQPQHF
many TRBV4-2 CASSQDQGTGELFF
- TRBV7-9 CASSPNGLRAGELFF
many TRBV24-1 CATSDPGKGYGYTF
many TRBV7-3 CASSLEQFNEQFF
many TRBV28 CASSLGYRTANQPQHF
many TRBV19 CASSALTGGLSYEQYF
many TRBV11-3 CASSSANRNEQFF
- TRBV12-3/TRBV12-4 CASSGGLGNTEAFF
few TRBV12-3/TRBV12-4 CASSKRGRGLSTEAFF
- TRBV10-3 CATRLAGGDDTQYF
many TRBV20-1 CSVPNRGHNQPQHF
few TRBV4-3 CASSQYTGVGYNEQFF
many TRBV28 CASSGAGTGSEKLFF
few TRBV19 CASSTQQGYYNEQFF
- TRBV19 CATSQGRDEKLFF
- TRBV11-2 CASSLEADLYGYTF
many TRBV11-2 CASSLGRDSNQPQHF
few TRBV5-6 CASSLGDWDHNEQFF
- TRBV20-1 CSAKRETQYF
- TRBV18 CASSLSGIRGDEQYF
many TRBV2 CASRNSGALYEQYF
many TRBV27 CASSLVASGAHRELFF